This TCR beta chain was sequenced in a study of vaccination and CD4 T cells after COVID-19. Background on the study: Every participant was given two doses of BNT162b2 or mRNA-1273 vaccine.

The CDR3 runs 15 residues. Germline CDR1 reads SGHTA; CDR2 reads FQGNSA. V dropped 1 base and J dropped 1 base, with 10 bases sitting between them. This clonotype is categorized as medium-sized. Its antigen is as yet unknown. The Oncomine TCR Beta short-read assay was applied to DNA of cultured CD4+ T cells. Investigators isolated genomic DNA from cultured CD4+ T cells. In TCRdb, the PCR reads were re-called with MiXCR into one record per CDR3 protein. Here the sample spans approximately 4,900 distinct CDR3 sequences, around 25% being singletons. The treatment denotes: roughly ten-day PBMC culture with coronavirus spike peptide pools or control peptides (ViraFEST assay). ViraFEST expanded antigen-specific T cells with peptide pools, then sequenced TCRs.

The gene calls are TRBV7-2 and TRBJ2-5; TRBD1 might be the D (5 bases). This sequence was found in a human donor who had recovered from COVID-19. The sequenced sample was CD4+ T cells from blood, cultured in vitro, obtained after SARS-CoV-2 vaccination. DNA for the CDR3: TGTGCCAGCAGCTTAGTCCCGCAGGGCCAAGAGACCCAGTACTTC. This translates into CASSLVPQGQETQYF.